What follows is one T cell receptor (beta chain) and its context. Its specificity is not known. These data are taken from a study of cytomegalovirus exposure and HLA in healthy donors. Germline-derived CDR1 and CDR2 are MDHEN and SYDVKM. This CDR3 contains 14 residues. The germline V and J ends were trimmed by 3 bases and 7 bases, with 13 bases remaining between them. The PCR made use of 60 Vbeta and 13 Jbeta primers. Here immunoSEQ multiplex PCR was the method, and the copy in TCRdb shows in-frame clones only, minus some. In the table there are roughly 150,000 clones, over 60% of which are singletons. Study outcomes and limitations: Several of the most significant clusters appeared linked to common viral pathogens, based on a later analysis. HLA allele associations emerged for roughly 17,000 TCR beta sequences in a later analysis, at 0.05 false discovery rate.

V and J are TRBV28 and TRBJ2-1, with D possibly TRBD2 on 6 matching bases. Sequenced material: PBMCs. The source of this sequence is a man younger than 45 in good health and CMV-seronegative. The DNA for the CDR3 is TGTGCCAGCAGTTTGGTCGGGAGTCATAATGAGCAGTTCTTC. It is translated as CASSLVGSHNEQFF.